These 17 T cell receptor beta chains originate from one sample sequenced in a study of identifying expanded T cells in peripheral blood. Repertoires were generated with immunoSEQ multiplex PCR, while TCRdb's copy carries only in-frame clones and drops some. The table has about 100,000 clones, 88% seen once. Material: blood. The receptor set was obtained from a person between 18 and 75 years old in good health.

The gene calls are TRBV9 and TRBJ2-2; D unresolved. The CDR3 has 13 amino acids. Germline-derived CDR1 and CDR2 are SGDLS and YYNGEE. Trimming stripped 3 bases from V and 6 bases from J, with 9 bases between. Here the CDR3 reads CASSESVAGELFF. DNA of the CDR3: TGTGCCAGCAGCGAAAGCGTTGCCGGGGAGCTGTTTTTT.

This clone was found a few times. The chain employs TRBV27 and TRBJ2-7; D may be TRBD2 (7 bases). The CDR3 spans 14 residues. The V end was cut by 4 bases, the J end by 2 bases, with 12 bases between. CDR1 and CDR2 (germline): MNHEY, SMNVEV (reference sequence). As DNA, the CDR3 is TGTGCCAGCAGTTCGAGGGGGGGGCCCTACGAGCAGTACTTC. Its translation: CASSSRGGPYEQYF.

This clone was picked up a small number of times. The chain carries TRBV5-6 and TRBJ1-1, with D tentatively TRBD1 (6 bases). Per the germline V gene, CDR1 is SGHDT and CDR2 is YYEEEE. The CDR3 spans 15 residues. With 0 bases removed from V and 4 bases from J, the gap between germline ends came to 13 bases. CDR3 DNA sequence: TGTGCCAGCAGCTTGGGGTGGTGGGGGGCCACTGAAGCTTTCTTT. Translation gives CASSLGWWGATEAFF.

The V gene is TRBV14, the J gene TRBJ1-5; D perhaps matches TRBD1 (5 bases). V lost 4 bases and J lost 6, with 13 bases in between. Germline loops: CDR1 SGHDN, CDR2 FVKESK. CDR3 length: 14 residues. The CDR3 spells CASSRSGSGQPQHF. For the CDR3, the DNA is TGTGCCAGCAGCCGCTCAGGGTCAGGTCAGCCCCAGCATTTT.

The V gene is TRBV5-6, the J gene TRBJ2-2, with a tentative D call TRBD2 (5 bases). V gave up 0 bases and J gave up 6 bases, with 12 bases separating them. Germline V gives CDR1 SGHDT, CDR2 YYEEEE. The CDR3 contains 15 residues. The CDR3 spells CASSLASGIPGELFF. The CDR3 DNA is TGTGCCAGCAGCTTGGCTTCGGGGATCCCCGGGGAGCTGTTTTTT.

Only one count was recorded for this clone. For the CDR3, the DNA is TGTGCCAGTAGTCCCCAAGACAGCTTCTCTGGGGCCAACGTCCTGACTTTC. This sequence encodes CASSPQDSFSGANVLTF. The chain uses TRBV19 and TRBJ2-6; D is perhaps TRBD1 (5 bases). The V end was cut by 5 bases, the J end by 0 bases, with 14 bases between. The CDR3 runs 17 residues. CDR1 is LNHDA and CDR2 is SQIVND in the germline V gene (reference sequence). Based on the CDR3 plus reference TRBV19 and TRBJ2-6, the full variable domain is DGGITQSPKYLFRKEGQNVTLSCEQNLNHDAMYWYRQDPGQGLRLIYYSQIVNDFQKGDIAEGYSVSREKKESFPLTVTSAQKNPTAFYLCASSPQDSFSGANVLTFGAGSRLTVL.

The V gene is TRBV5-6, the J gene TRBJ1-1; D is uncertain. The ends were cut back, 0 bases at V and 4 bases at J, with 13 bases in the middle. The germline V gene has CDR1 SGHDT and CDR2 YYEEEE. The CDR3 totals 15 residues. For the CDR3, the DNA is TGTGCCAGCAGCTTGGTATTAGAGGGCATCACTGAAGCTTTCTTT. This sequence encodes CASSLVLEGITEAFF.

The chain carries TRBV27 and TRBJ2-1, with D perhaps matching TRBD1 or TRBD2 (5 bases each). This CDR3 has 14 amino acids. V was trimmed by 11 bases and J by 3 bases, leaving 17 bases between them. Germline CDR1 is MNHEY and CDR2 is SMNVEV (reference sequence). The CDR3, as DNA: TGTGCCTCCAGGGAGACGGGCGGCTACAATGAGCAGTTCTTC. Amino acids: CASRETGGYNEQFF.

CDR3 loop: CAISESEGGAGGYTF. The CDR3 DNA reads TGTGCCATCAGTGAGTCGGAAGGGGGCGCGGGGGGCTACACCTTC. V usage is TRBV10-3 and J usage is TRBJ1-2; TRBD1 matches at 7 bases. Germline trimming cut 0 bases from V and 8 bases from J; bases unmatched to any gene: 9. This CDR3 comprises 15 residues. Per germline, CDR1 ENHRY and CDR2 SYGVKD.

V is TRBV23-1 and J is TRBJ1-2; tentative D call: TRBD1 (5 bases). TRBV23-1 is an open reading frame whose function is uncertain. This CDR3 has 15 amino acids. V gave up 3 bases and J gave up 6 bases, with 17 bases separating them. CDR3 loop: CASSHQEQAWDGYTF. The CDR3 region has the DNA TGCGCCAGCAGTCATCAAGAACAGGCTTGGGATGGCTACACCTTC.

DNA for the CDR3: TGTGCCAGCAGCCGGTCACCGGGATCCTTCACCTACGAGCAGTACTTC. Amino acid sequence: CASSRSPGSFTYEQYF. This sequence joins TRBV5-5 and TRBJ2-7; D possibly corresponds to TRBD2 (5 bases). The germline V gene encodes CDR1 SGHKS and CDR2 YYEKEE (reference sequence). The CDR3 is made up of 16 amino acids. V shed 4 bases and J shed 2 bases, with 19 bases lying between them.

The V and J genes are TRBV27 and TRBJ1-5; 7 nucleotides match TRBD1. Germline-derived CDR1 and CDR2 are MNHEY and SMNVEV (reference sequence). V lost 3 bases, J lost 3 bases, and 5 bases stayed unmatched. This CDR3 has 15 residues. CDR3 sequence: CASSLHRGNNQPQHF. In DNA form, the CDR3 reads TGTGCCAGCAGTTTGCACAGGGGTAACAATCAGCCCCAGCATTTT.

In this sample, this clone turned up a few times. The chain couples TRBV6-5 to TRBJ1-5; D not resolved. Germline CDR1 is MNHEY and CDR2 is SVGAGI. This CDR3 has 13 amino acids. V lost 2 bases to trimming and J lost 6 bases, with 8 bases between them. CDR3 DNA: TGTGCCAGCAGTTACGGGGTCACTCAGCCCCAGCATTTT. Its translation is CASSYGVTQPQHF.

The CDR3 is CASSLTDTDQPQHF. DNA of the CDR3: TGTGCCAGCAGCTTAACGGACACGGATCAGCCCCAGCATTTT. The chain carries TRBV7-6 and TRBJ1-5; weak D call: TRBD1 (5 bases). The V and J ends lost 2 bases and 5 bases respectively, with 10 bases between them. Germline CDR1 SGHVS, CDR2 FNYEAQ. This CDR3 is built from 14 residues.

The rearrangement uses TRBV9 and TRBJ1-2, with D perhaps matching TRBD1 (5 bases). The CDR3 has 15 amino acids. Trimming stripped 5 bases from V and 0 bases from J, with 14 bases between. Per the germline V gene, CDR1 is SGDLS and CDR2 is YYNGEE. The CDR3 is CASSTRRTSNYGYTF. The DNA for the CDR3 is TGTGCCAGCAGTACCAGACGGACATCTAACTATGGCTACACCTTC. Variable domain in full (rest from reference TRBV9 and TRBJ1-2): DSGVTQTPKHLITATGQRVTLRCSPRSGDLSVYWYQQSLDQGLQFLIQYYNGEERAKGNILERFSAQQFPDLHSELNLSSLELGDSALYFCASSTRRTSNYGYTFGSGTRLTVV.

The rearrangement joins TRBV14 to TRBJ2-1, with no clear D. There are 12 residues in the CDR3. V was clipped by 1 base and J by 9 bases, with 7 bases between them. From germline, CDR1 is SGHDN and CDR2 FVKESK. In DNA form, the CDR3 reads TGTGCCAGCAGCCAAGTTGGTCTTGAGCAGTTCTTC. The encoded protein is CASSQVGLEQFF.

The rearrangement joins TRBV18 to TRBJ1-1; the match to TRBD1 covers 9 bases. The CDR3 consists of 14 residues. Germline lookup yields CDR1 KGHSH and CDR2 LQKENI. After removal of 6 bases from V and 4 bases from J, the junction contained 6 bases not matched to a gene. The CDR3 nucleotides are TGTGCCAGCTCCCCGACAGGGGGTGTCACTGAAGCTTTCTTT. Its translation: CASSPTGGVTEAFF.